This T cell receptor (beta chain) originates from a study of PD-1 blockade in classical Hodgkin lymphoma. Note on this clone: The antigen is undetermined.

All trial patients relapsed after autologous stem cell transplantation. The data were produced by immunoSEQ multiplex PCR, yet TCRdb's version contains in-frame clones alone and is incomplete. This sample yields 20,000 to 25,000 clones, of which about 71% are seen a single time; 15% to 20% belongs to the top ten. Findings of the study overall: Complete responders started with a diversity level that resembled newly diagnosed patients at baseline. Newly diagnosed patients were said to have less baseline TCR diversity than healthy donors did. Repertoires differed for reasons still undefined, possibly disease activity or prior therapy.

This CDR3 region has 16 residues. V gave up 2 bases and J gave up 4 bases, with 14 bases separating them. CDR1 MNHNY and CDR2 SVGAGI come from the germline V gene (reference sequence). The sequence derives from a human donor with classical Hodgkin lymphoma. This specimen was peripheral blood mononuclear cells (PBMCs), taken at baseline. This chain joins TRBV6-6 and TRBJ2-2; either TRBD1 or TRBD2 may fit D (5 bases each). CDR3 protein: CASSYPLVGVTGELFF. CDR3 coding DNA: TGTGCCAGCAGTTACCCCCTTGTGGGGGTCACCGGGGAGCTGTTTTTT.